One and the same sample provided the 5 T cell receptor beta chains below, sequenced in a study of blood T cell repertoires in COVID-19. Data came from immunoSEQ multiplex PCR; TCRdb stores just in-frame clones and leaves some out. The repertoire consists of under 250,000 clones, with approximately 82% occurring once and the leading ten covering roughly 2.8%. Sequencing was carried out using peripheral blood. The source is a middle-aged man with active or convalescent COVID-19.

The chain recombines TRBV18 with TRBJ2-7; TRBD2 matches at 13 bases. The length of the CDR3 is 16 residues. Per germline, CDR1 KGHSH and CDR2 LQKENI. The V gene end was trimmed by 4 bases and the J gene end by 8 bases; junction bases not matched to a gene: 11. CDR3 sequence reads: CASSRDRQGTSGKQYF. In DNA form, the CDR3 reads TGTGCCAGCTCACGGGATAGACAGGGGACTAGCGGGAAGCAGTACTTC.

The V gene is TRBV6-5, the J gene TRBJ2-4; 9 nucleotides agree with TRBD1. The length of the CDR3 is 14 residues. CDR1 and CDR2 from the germline V gene are MNHEY and SVGAGI. With V trimmed by 8 bases and J by 6 bases, 8 bases remained unmatched. The chain's CDR3 is CASGPGTGLNIQYF. The CDR3 DNA sequence: TGTGCCAGCGGACCCGGGACAGGGCTAAACATTCAGTACTTC.

This chain uses TRBV10-1 with TRBJ1-6, with a weak D call TRBD1 (5 bases). The CDR3 is 13 residues long. Germline V gives CDR1 WNHNN, CDR2 SYGVQD (reference sequence). V lost 5 bases and J 7 bases, leaving 9 bases between the germline ends. Here the CDR3 reads CASSLTDNSPLHF. The CDR3 bases are TGCGCCAGCAGTTTGACAGACAATTCACCCCTCCACTTT.

This sequence joins TRBV11-2 and TRBJ2-2; TRBD2 matches at 7 bases. CDR1 is SGHAT and CDR2 is FQNNGV in the germline V gene. The CDR3 runs to 15 residues. V dropped 4 bases and J dropped 7; count of bases not matched to a gene: 9. The chain's CDR3 is CASSWEAGSSGELFF. The CDR3 DNA reads TGTGCCAGCAGCTGGGAAGCGGGAAGTAGCGGGGAGCTGTTTTTT.

This chain uses TRBV7-2 with TRBJ1-1, with 9 bases identical to TRBD1. The V and J ends lost 1 base and 4 bases, in that order; junction bases with no gene match: 1. CDR3 size: 14 residues. CDR1 and CDR2 (germline): SGHTA, FQGNSA. The CDR3 DNA reads as TGTGCCAGCAGCTTAGAGACAGGGGGCACTGAAGCTTTCTTT. It yields the protein CASSLETGGTEAFF.